This T cell receptor (beta chain) was sequenced in a study of T cells after yellow fever vaccination. Overall study context: The fractions with low cell numbers were processed using SMART-Seq v4 Ultra Low Input.

Whole-study findings and limits: Few clonotypes appeared in both CD4 and CD8 compartments.

CDR3 length: 10 residues. Germline V gives CDR1 MNHNY, CDR2 SVGAGI (reference sequence). V gave up 6 bases and J gave up 12 bases, with 11 bases separating them. TCRdb passed the 5' RACE reads through MiXCR, listing each CDR3 protein once. Found here are more than 300,000 distinct CDR3 sequences, around 7% of them singletons; the top ten hold 15% to 20%. Many counts were recorded for this clonotype. Its antigen is currently unknown. The specimen comprised PBMCs, sampled approximately 40 days after the first yellow fever vaccination. This TCR derives from a man younger than 30 who received the YFV17D yellow fever vaccine. The chain joins TRBV6-6 to TRBJ1-1; D is unresolved. The CDR3 DNA reads TGTGCCAGCAGCCAGTATTGGACTTTCTTT. This translates into CASSQYWTFF.